This TCR beta chain was captured in a study of blood T cell repertoires in COVID-19. The overall study: Whether acute or convalescent, the COVID-19 samples came from the United States, Italy and Spain.

Original handling: The authors estimated nucleated cell counts from reference gene primer amplification. The method was immunoSEQ multiplex PCR; TCRdb's version includes in-frame clones alone and lacks a portion of them. That table furnishes V, J and clone size, whereas the DNA furnished D and trimming. The sample yields hundreds of thousands of clones, just over 85% seen once. The CDR3 is made up of 15 amino acids. CDR1 is SGHTA, CDR2 FQGNSA, per germline. V was pared by 1 base and J by 2 bases, with 11 bases between. Individuals aged roughly 18 to 95 years were recruited from fewer than 25 US areas.

The sequenced sample consisted of PBMCs or T cells enriched from blood (not recorded which). V usage is TRBV7-2 and J usage is TRBJ1-2; D is perhaps TRBD1 (6 bases). The TCR was taken from a woman in her thirties or forties with acute COVID-19. The CDR3 spells CASSLETGRNYGYTF. DNA of the CDR3: TGTGCCAGCAGCTTAGAGACAGGTCGAAACTATGGCTACACCTTC.